This T cell receptor beta chain comes out of a study of T-cell memory formation after mild COVID-19 (dated by TCRdb to the early 2020s). A note on the overall study: TCR sequence clusters from the two donors were largely donor specific. In two donors, T-cell clones that expanded and contracted after mild COVID-19 were followed by sequencing TCRalpha and TCRbeta repertoires longitudinally. Two young, previously healthy adult volunteers made up the cohort, one male and one female.

Ficoll-Paque density gradient centrifugation was the method used to isolate PBMCs. V is cut back by 1 base and J by 9 bases, with 7 bases in the junction unmatched. Its CDR3 holds 16 amino acids, cysteine through phenylalanine. CDR3 DNA is the only sequence kept; it has 48 bases, read in frame from the first base. Based on the germline V gene (reference sequence), the CDR1 and CDR2 sequences are SEHNR and FQNEAQ. Sequencing instrument: Illumina NovaSeq 6000. TCRalpha and TCRbeta cDNA libraries were built by 5'RACE with constant-segment primers, adding sample barcodes and unique molecular identifiers. RNA was extracted from every sample with Trizol reagent. Libraries were amplified in two PCR steps, with a second sample barcode and Illumina TruSeq adapters added in the second step. Libraries were sequenced on an Illumina NovaSeq with 2 x 150 bp paired-end reads. As for the authors' bioinformatics: The reads were demultiplexed and collapsed into UMI-guided consensus sequences using migec v1.2.7. Using mixcr v2.1.11, the UMI consensuses were aligned to TRA and TRB V and J templates and assembled into clonotypes. A clonotype was counted as expanded or contracted only when both edgeR and NoisET called the clonotype significant, with the noise models trained on biological replicates. For edgeR calls, a false discovery rate-adjusted p below 0.01 and a log2 fold-change threshold of 1 were applied. As an exploratory analysis of dynamics, PCA with hierarchical clustering was applied to max-normalized trajectories of the 1000 most abundant clonotypes. Each responding clone was given a CD4 or CD8 phenotype based on the CD4+ and CD8+ repertoires, which had been sequenced separately. The public reads were run again by TCRdb, first through fastp at Q25 and then through MiXCR, and only productive beta chains were kept. Each CDR3 protein gets just one entry, which takes the most common genes and DNA from the rows behind it. It is TCRdb's table, rather than the study itself, that gives the V and J calls and clone size. A total of 150,000 to 200,000 distinct CDR3 sequences appear in this sample, 20% to 25% of them only once. The ten largest account for roughly 23% of the sample.

As to this clonotype: What antigen it recognizes has not been identified. No base quality values were provided; no much bigger clone lies one nucleotide off.

Study-wide findings and limitations: The study covered only two mild cases, and larger cohorts including severe cases with pre-infection samples were considered necessary. From day 15 to 85, contracting clones showed balanced CD4/CD8 phenotypes, whereas a second wave of clones that expanded from day 15 to 37 leaned towards CD4+. Whether the second-wave clones peaking on day 37 were SARS-CoV-2 specific was not confirmed. Some responding clones were found in pre-infection memory, which suggests that pre-existing cross-reactive memory T cells took part in the SARS-CoV-2 response. Contracting CD4+ clones appeared mostly in the CM and EM memory subsets, whereas CD8+ clones were enriched in EMRA.

Source material: PBMCs or a T cell subset sorted from them (not recorded which). The origin of this receptor is an adult woman who had mild COVID-19 (a few samples of this study predate the infection). The sample titles of this study are shuffled in the database, so cell type and time point are left out; the donor was told from shared clones. The chain links TRBV7-9 with TRBJ1-6, and TRBD1 matches 9 of the central bases. The nucleotide sequence is given as TGTGCCAGCAGCTTAGTGACAGGGGGTTTCGGTTCACCCCTCCACTTT. Translated, it gives CASSLVTGGFGSPLHF.